These 19 T cell receptor beta chains share one sample of origin, sequenced in a study of vaccination effects on CD4 cells after COVID-19. Viral peptide pool expansion of antigen-specific CD4+ T cells preceded sequencing in the ViraFEST assay. Culture lasted 10 days before CD4+ T cell isolation. Participants each got two BNT162b2 or mRNA-1273 vaccine doses. These receptors lack a known antigen. The table came from immunoSEQ multiplex PCR; TCRdb's copy has only in-frame clones and leaves some out. The table has 30,000 to 45,000 clones, about 80% seen once. This specimen consisted of CD4+ T cells from PBMCs cultured with HCoV-NL63 spike peptides, obtained after COVID-19 vaccination. These receptors were collected from a human donor who received a COVID-19 vaccine. Some clones in this sample may be carry-over from other donors' samples.

The genes are TRBV5-1 and TRBJ2-5, with 16 bases lining up with TRBD2. The trim removed 4 bases at V and 5 bases at J, leaving 11 bases unmatched. The length of the CDR3 is 18 residues. Germline V gene data show CDR1 as SGHRS and CDR2 as YFSETQ. The CDR3 DNA sequence: TGCGCCAGCAGCATGGGGACTAGCGGGGGGGCAATCGTCGAGACCCAGTACTTC. It specifies CASSMGTSGGAIVETQYF.

V is TRBV6-5 and J is TRBJ2-1; D unclear. Trimming cost V 4 bases and J 6 bases, with 13 bases left between them. The CDR3 contains 14 residues. CDR1 is MNHEY, CDR2 SVGAGI, per germline. CDR3: CASSSLGHSNEQFF. The CDR3 DNA reads TGTGCCAGCAGTTCGTTGGGTCACAGCAATGAGCAGTTCTTC.

The chain carries TRBV18 and TRBJ2-2, with TRBD1 matching over 7 bases. V dropped 6 bases and J dropped 3; count of bases not matched to a gene: 7. Germline V lookup: CDR1 KGHSH, CDR2 LQKENI. The length of the CDR3 is 15 residues. The CDR3 nucleotides are TGTGCCAGCTCGCCAGGACAGGTTGACACCGGGGAGCTGTTTTTT. Its protein is CASSPGQVDTGELFF. Looking up the rest from reference TRBV18 and TRBJ2-2 gives the full variable domain: NAGVMQNPRHLVRRRGQEARLRCSPMKGHSHVYWYRQLPEEGLKFMVYLQKENIIDESGMPKERFSAEFPKEGPSILRIQQVVRGDSAAYFCASSPGQVDTGELFFGEGSRLTVL.

In its sample, this clone was seen a few times. V usage is TRBV19 and J usage is TRBJ1-2, with a possible D match to TRBD1 (6 bases). The CDR3 totals 15 residues. The V and J ends lost 1 base and 1 base respectively, with 10 bases between them. Per germline, CDR1 LNHDA and CDR2 SQIVND (reference sequence). CDR3 bases: TGTGCCAGTAGTATAGGACGACAGGTTAACTATGGCTACACCTTC. Translating it yields CASSIGRQVNYGYTF.

This clone has a handful of counts. The chain combines TRBV7-9 with TRBJ2-2; D remains unclear. V was clipped by 2 bases and J by 2 bases, with 3 bases between them. Germline CDR1 SEHNR, CDR2 FQNEAQ (reference sequence). This CDR3 has 13 residues. CDR3 in DNA: TGTGCCAGCAGCTTACTCAACACCGGGGAGCTGTTTTTT. It encodes CASSLLNTGELFF.

The V and J genes are TRBV9 and TRBJ2-2, with a weak D call TRBD1 (5 bases). There are 18 residues in the CDR3. Per germline, CDR1 SGDLS and CDR2 YYNGEE. V lost 1 base to trimming and J lost 6 bases, with 22 bases between them. As DNA, the CDR3 is TGTGCCAGCAGCGTAATCCCCCTTTGGCAGGGTCGGTCCGGGGAGCTGTTTTTT. Amino acid sequence: CASSVIPLWQGRSGELFF.

The CDR3 loop is CATSDASGTQYF. As DNA, the CDR3 is TGTGCCACCAGTGACGCTTCTGGGACCCAGTACTTC. The V call is TRBV24-1, the J call TRBJ2-5; D is unresolved. There are 12 residues in the CDR3. Trimming shortened V by 4 bases and J by 7 bases, and 9 bases separated the two germline ends. Per the germline V gene, CDR1 is KGHDR and CDR2 is SFDVKD.

The chain combines TRBV6-5 with TRBJ1-6, with unresolved D. V lost 2 bases and J 0 bases, leaving 8 bases between the germline ends. The CDR3 is 16 residues long. Germline CDR1 reads MNHEY; CDR2 reads SVGAGI. The CDR3 is CASSYVSSSYNSPLHF. CDR3 in DNA: TGTGCCAGCAGTTACGTGTCGAGCTCCTATAATTCACCCCTCCACTTT.

This clone has a single count. The chain combines TRBV2 with TRBJ2-1; 14 bases are a match to TRBD2. CDR1 is SNHLY and CDR2 is FYNNEI in the germline V gene. V dropped 8 bases and J dropped 9; count of bases not matched to a gene: 6. This CDR3 spans 14 amino acids. CDR3 residues: CASGRLAGGPEQFF. The CDR3 DNA reads as TGTGCCAGCGGAAGACTAGCGGGGGGGCCTGAGCAGTTCTTC.

The chain uses TRBV5-5 and TRBJ1-2; 12 bases are a match to TRBD1. CDR1 is SGHKS, CDR2 YYEKEE, per germline (reference sequence). After removal of 1 base from V and 8 bases from J, the junction contained 6 bases not matched to a gene. The CDR3 runs to 15 residues. The CDR3 coding sequence is TGTGCCAGCAGCTTGTTAGGGACAGGGGGCTCGGGCTACACCTTC. Translating it yields CASSLLGTGGSGYTF.

The chain couples TRBV19 to TRBJ2-1; 9 bases align to TRBD1. CDR3 length: 15 amino acids. Germline V gene data show CDR1 as LNHDA and CDR2 as SQIVND (reference sequence). J lost 4 bases, V lost 3 bases, and 4 bases had no gene match. CDR3 sequence: CASSIPGQGYNEQFF. For the CDR3, the DNA is TGTGCCAGTAGTATCCCGGGACAGGGTTACAATGAGCAGTTCTTC.

This chain uses TRBV24-1 with TRBJ1-5; no reliable D call. Germline V gives CDR1 KGHDR, CDR2 SFDVKD. The CDR3 contains 15 residues. Trimming pared 7 bases from V and 2 bases from J, leaving 14 bases between. The CDR3 loop reads CATSEPGGGNQPQHF. CDR3 coding DNA: TGTGCCACCAGCGAGCCGGGAGGCGGCAATCAGCCCCAGCATTTT.

This sequence joins TRBV28 and TRBJ1-1; 10 bases map to TRBD1. Germline CDR1 MDHEN, CDR2 SYDVKM. CDR3 size: 15 residues. J gave up 11 bases and V 5 bases, and 14 bases lay outside the gene matches. CDR3 region: CASSKPGQGMMRAFF. The CDR3 DNA sequence: TGTGCCAGCAGTAAACCGGGACAGGGGATGATGCGCGCTTTCTTT.

The genes are TRBV5-1 and TRBJ1-1; D remains ambiguous. V lost 0 bases and J lost 1, with 10 bases in between. There are 15 residues in the CDR3. Germline CDR1 is SGHRS and CDR2 is YFSETQ. CDR3 nucleotide sequence: TGCGCCAGCAGCTTGGATGTAGGGCGGAACACTGAAGCTTTCTTT. This encodes CASSLDVGRNTEAFF.

This clone was counted a single time. This rearrangement joins TRBV3-1 (or the pseudogene TRBV3-2) to TRBJ1-2; 7 bases are shared with TRBD1. In germline, CDR1 is LGHDT, CDR2 YNNKEL (reference sequence). The CDR3 loop spans 16 amino acids. V gave up 3 bases and J gave up 4 bases; unmatched junction bases: 11. CDR3 DNA sequence: TGTGCCAGCAGCCATAAAGGGGGCCGGAGAACCTATGGCTACACCTTC. Translating gives CASSHKGGRRTYGYTF.

The CDR3, as DNA: TGTGCCAGCGAGGGACAGGGGAACAATGAGCAGTTCTTC. Amino acid sequence: CASEGQGNNEQFF. The chain carries TRBV2 and TRBJ2-1, with TRBD1 matching 10 bases. The CDR3 extends over 13 amino acids. J was trimmed by 5 bases and V by 8 bases; bases with no gene match: 3. Germline V gene data show CDR1 as SNHLY and CDR2 as FYNNEI.

The chain uses TRBV28 and TRBJ2-7; TRBD2 matches 9 bases. With 2 bases clipped from V and 4 bases from J, the junction kept 6 bases outside the gene matches. CDR3 size: 15 residues. Per germline, CDR1 MDHEN and CDR2 SYDVKM. The CDR3 loop is CASSLGASGVYEQYV. The CDR3 DNA follows: TGTGCCAGCAGTTTAGGGGCTAGCGGGGTGTACGAGCAGTACGTC.

The chain couples TRBV6-5 to TRBJ1-4; D not resolved. The CDR3 sequence is 14 residues long. Germline values: CDR1 MNHEY, CDR2 SVGAGI. V dropped 5 bases and J dropped 6 bases, with 13 bases sitting between them. CDR3 residues: CASSTPGPHEKLFF. The CDR3 region has the DNA TGTGCCAGCAGTACCCCCGGGCCTCATGAAAAACTGTTTTTT.

Written as DNA, the CDR3 is TGCGCCAGCAGCTTGAAAGGGCGGACAGGGGGCGAAACCTCTGGAAACACCATATATTTT. Protein sequence: CASSLKGRTGGETSGNTIYF. The V call is TRBV5-1, the J call TRBJ1-3, with 11 nucleotides matching TRBD1. V was clipped by 1 base and J by 0 bases; unmatched bases: 12. Germline V gene sequence: CDR1 SGHRS, CDR2 YFSETQ. The CDR3 is 20 residues long. Full variable domain (remainder filled in from reference TRBV5-1 and TRBJ1-3): KAGVTQTPRYLIKTRGQQVTLSCSPISGHRSVSWYQQTPGQGLQFLFEYFSETQRNKGNFPGRFSGRQFSNSRSEMNVSTLELGDSALYLCASSLKGRTGGETSGNTIYFGEGSWLTVV.